This T cell receptor beta chain was identified during a study of T-cell reconstitution after alpha-beta-depleted transplantation in children. This CDR3 spans 15 amino acids. Trimming left V 6 bases short and J 0 bases short, with 15 bases between. Germline V gives CDR1 MNHNS, CDR2 SASEGT. The TCRbeta library incorporated unique molecular identifiers. Using its own MiXCR run on the PCR reads, TCRdb lists one record per CDR3 protein. Found here are 400,000 to 500,000 distinct CDR3 sequences, 11% of them singletons; the top ten hold roughly 6%. The sequenced sample was PBMCs from the stem cell graft donor, obtained from the stem cell graft. The chain joins TRBV6-1 to TRBJ2-7; a possible D gene is TRBD2 (6 bases). This clonotype was obtained from a human donor who donated a stem cell graft to a child with acute myeloid leukemia. This CDR3 is CASSHREKSSYEQYV. The CDR3 DNA sequence: TGTGCCAGCAGCCACCGGGAGAAAAGCTCCTACGAGCAGTACGTC.